The T cell receptor (beta chain) described here comes from a study of cytomegalovirus exposure and HLA in healthy donors. Whole-study findings and limits: A few of the chains that were CMV-associated were confirmed in vitro to be specific for CMV antigens.

Primers included in the PCR were 60 Vbeta and 13 Jbeta primers. Assay: immunoSEQ multiplex PCR; the TCRdb copy retains only in-frame clones and omits some. The sample carries 110,000 or so clones, approximately 73% recorded once. CDR1 SGHRS and CDR2 YFSETQ come from the germline V gene. The V gene lost 4 bases and the J gene lost 7 bases, with 9 bases spanning the gap. The CDR3 has 12 amino acids. Details on this clone: Its cognate antigen is unknown.

Sequencing was done on a sample of PBMCs. The clonotype comes from a man aged 35 to 55 in good health and CMV-seronegative. This chain links TRBV5-1 with TRBJ2-1, with D possibly being TRBD2 (5 bases). CDR3 sequence (DNA): TGCGCCAGCAGCCTGGACTGGAATGAGCAGTTCTTC. It codes for CASSLDWNEQFF.